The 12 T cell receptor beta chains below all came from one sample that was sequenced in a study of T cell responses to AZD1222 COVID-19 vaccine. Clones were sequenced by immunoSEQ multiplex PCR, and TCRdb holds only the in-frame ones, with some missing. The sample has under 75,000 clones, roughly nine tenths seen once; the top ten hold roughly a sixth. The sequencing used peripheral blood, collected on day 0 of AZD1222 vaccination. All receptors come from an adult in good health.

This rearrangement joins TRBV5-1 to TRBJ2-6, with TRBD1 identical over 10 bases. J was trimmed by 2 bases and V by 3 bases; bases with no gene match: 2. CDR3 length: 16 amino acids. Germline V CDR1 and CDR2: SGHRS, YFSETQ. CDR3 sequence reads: CASSWTGGAGANVLTF. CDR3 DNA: TGCGCCAGCAGCTGGACAGGGGGGGCTGGGGCCAACGTCCTGACTTTC. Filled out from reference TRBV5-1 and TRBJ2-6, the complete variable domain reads KAGVTQTPRYLIKTRGQQVTLSCSPISGHRSVSWYQQTPGQGLQFLFEYFSETQRNKGNFPGRFSGRQFSNSRSEMNVSTLELGDSALYLCASSWTGGAGANVLTFGAGSRLTVL.

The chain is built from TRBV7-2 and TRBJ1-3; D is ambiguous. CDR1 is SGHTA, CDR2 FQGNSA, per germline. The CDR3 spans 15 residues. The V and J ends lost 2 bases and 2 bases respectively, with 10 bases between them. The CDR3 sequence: CASSLQAGTGNTIYF. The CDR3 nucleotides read TGTGCCAGCAGCTTACAGGCAGGAACTGGAAACACCATATATTTT. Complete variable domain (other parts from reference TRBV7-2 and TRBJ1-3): GAGVSQSPSNKVTEKGKDVELRCDPISGHTALYWYRQSLGQGLEFLIYFQGNSAPDKSGLPSDRFSAERTGGSVSTLTIQRTQQEDSAVYLCASSLQAGTGNTIYFGEGSWLTVV.

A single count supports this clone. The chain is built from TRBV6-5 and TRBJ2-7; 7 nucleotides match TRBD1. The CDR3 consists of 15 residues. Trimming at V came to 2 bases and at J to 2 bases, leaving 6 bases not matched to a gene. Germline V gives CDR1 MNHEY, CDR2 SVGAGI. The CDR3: CASSYPRQGTYEQYF. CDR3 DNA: TGTGCCAGCAGTTACCCCCGACAGGGAACCTACGAGCAGTACTTC.

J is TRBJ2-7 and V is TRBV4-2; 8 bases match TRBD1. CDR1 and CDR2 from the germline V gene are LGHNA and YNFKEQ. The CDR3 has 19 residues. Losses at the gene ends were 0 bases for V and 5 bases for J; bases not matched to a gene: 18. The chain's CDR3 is CASSQDMGQAFVGVHEQYF. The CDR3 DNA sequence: TGTGCCAGCAGCCAAGATATGGGACAGGCCTTTGTCGGCGTCCACGAGCAGTACTTC.

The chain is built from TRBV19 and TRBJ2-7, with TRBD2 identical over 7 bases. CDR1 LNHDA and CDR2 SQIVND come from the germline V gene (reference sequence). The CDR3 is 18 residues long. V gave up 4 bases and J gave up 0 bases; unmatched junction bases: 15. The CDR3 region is CASSKTSVISGSSYEQYF. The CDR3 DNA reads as TGTGCCAGTAGTAAAACTAGCGTAATTTCGGGAAGCTCCTACGAGCAGTACTTC.

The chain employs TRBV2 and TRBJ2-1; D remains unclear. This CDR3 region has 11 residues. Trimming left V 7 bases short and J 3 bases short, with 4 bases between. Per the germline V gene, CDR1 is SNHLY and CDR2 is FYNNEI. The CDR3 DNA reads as TGTGCCAGCATGGGCTACAATGAGCAGTTCTTC. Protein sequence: CASMGYNEQFF.

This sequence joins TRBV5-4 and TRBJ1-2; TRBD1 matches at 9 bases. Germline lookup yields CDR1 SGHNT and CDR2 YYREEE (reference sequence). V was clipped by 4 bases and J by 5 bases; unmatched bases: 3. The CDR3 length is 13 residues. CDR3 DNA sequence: TGTGCCAGCAGCCGGGACAGGGAGTATGGCTACACCTTC. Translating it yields CASSRDREYGYTF.

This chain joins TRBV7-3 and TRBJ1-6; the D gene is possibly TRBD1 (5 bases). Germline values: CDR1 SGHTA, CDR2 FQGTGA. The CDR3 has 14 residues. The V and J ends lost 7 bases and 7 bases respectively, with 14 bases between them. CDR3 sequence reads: CASTLGHANSPLHF. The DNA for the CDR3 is TGTGCCAGCACCTTGGGGCACGCAAATTCACCCCTCCACTTT.

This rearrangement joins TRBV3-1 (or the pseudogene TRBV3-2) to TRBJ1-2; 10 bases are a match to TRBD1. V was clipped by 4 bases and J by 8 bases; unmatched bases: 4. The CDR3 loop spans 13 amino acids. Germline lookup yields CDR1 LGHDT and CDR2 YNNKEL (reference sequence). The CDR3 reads CASSPTGGEGYTF. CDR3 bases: TGTGCCAGCAGCCCGACAGGGGGCGAAGGCTACACCTTC.

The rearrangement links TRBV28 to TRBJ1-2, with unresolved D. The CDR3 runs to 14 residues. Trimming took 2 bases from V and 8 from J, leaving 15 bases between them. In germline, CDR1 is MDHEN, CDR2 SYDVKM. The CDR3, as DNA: TGTGCCAGCAGTTTAATTTCGCCCCCAGTCGGCTACACCTTC. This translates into CASSLISPPVGYTF.

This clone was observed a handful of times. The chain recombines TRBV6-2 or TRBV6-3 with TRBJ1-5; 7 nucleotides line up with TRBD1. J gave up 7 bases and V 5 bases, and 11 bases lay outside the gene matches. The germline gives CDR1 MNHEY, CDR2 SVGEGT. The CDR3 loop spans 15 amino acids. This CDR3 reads CASSTSGTVQQPQHF. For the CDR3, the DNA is TGTGCCAGCAGTACCTCCGGGACAGTACAGCAGCCCCAGCATTTT.

CDR3 in amino acids: CASSPVSGSRFNYGYTF. CDR3 DNA: TGTGCCAGCAGCCCGGTCTCGGGCAGCCGCTTTAACTATGGCTACACCTTC. The chain uses TRBV5-6 and TRBJ1-2; D is unclear. The germline V gene encodes CDR1 SGHDT and CDR2 YYEEEE. The CDR3 covers 17 residues. The germline V and J ends were trimmed by 4 bases and 1 base, with 20 bases remaining between them. The variable domain in full, completed from reference TRBV5-6 and TRBJ1-2, reads DAGVTQSPTHLIKTRGQQVTLRCSPKSGHDTVSWYQQALGQGPQFIFQYYEEEERQRGNFPDRFSGHQFPNYSSELNVNALLLGDSALYLCASSPVSGSRFNYGYTFGSGTRLTVV.